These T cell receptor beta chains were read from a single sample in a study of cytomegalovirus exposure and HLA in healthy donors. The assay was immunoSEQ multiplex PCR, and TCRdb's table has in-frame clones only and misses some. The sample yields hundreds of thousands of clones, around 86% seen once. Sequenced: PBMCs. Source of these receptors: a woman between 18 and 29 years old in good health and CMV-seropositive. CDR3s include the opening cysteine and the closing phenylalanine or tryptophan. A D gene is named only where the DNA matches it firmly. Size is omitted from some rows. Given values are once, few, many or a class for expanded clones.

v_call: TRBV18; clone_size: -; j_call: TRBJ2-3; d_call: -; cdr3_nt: TGTGCCAGCTCACCCCGGGACGGGGGAAATACGCAGTATTTT; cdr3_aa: CASSPRDGGNTQYF
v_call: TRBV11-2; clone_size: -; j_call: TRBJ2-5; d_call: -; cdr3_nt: TGTGCCAGCAGCCTAACAGGGATCCAAGAGACCCAGTACTTC; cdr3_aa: CASSLTGIQETQYF
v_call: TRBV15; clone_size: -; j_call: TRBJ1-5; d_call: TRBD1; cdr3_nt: TGTGCCACCAGCAGGGACAGGGGGAATCAGCCCCAGCATTTT; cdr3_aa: CATSRDRGNQPQHF
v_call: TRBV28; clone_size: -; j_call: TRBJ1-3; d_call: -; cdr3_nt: TGTGCCAGCAGTTTACACCCAGGGGCCTCTGGAAACACCATATATTTT; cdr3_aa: CASSLHPGASGNTIYF
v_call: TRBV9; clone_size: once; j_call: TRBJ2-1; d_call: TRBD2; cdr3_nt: TGTGCCAGCAGCGCGGGACTAGCCGGATACTACAATGAGCAGTTCTTC; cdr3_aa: CASSAGLAGYYNEQFF
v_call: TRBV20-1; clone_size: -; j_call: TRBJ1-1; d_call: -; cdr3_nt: TGCAGTGCTAGAGCAGGAGGAGAAGCTTTCTTT; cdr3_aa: CSARAGGEAFF
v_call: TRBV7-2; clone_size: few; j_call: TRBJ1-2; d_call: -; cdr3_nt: TGTGCCAGCAGCTTGGGGGCCTATGGCTACACCTTC; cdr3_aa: CASSLGAYGYTF
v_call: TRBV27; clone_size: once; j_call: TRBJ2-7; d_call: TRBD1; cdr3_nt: TGTGCCAGCAGTTACGGGACAGGGAGATCCTACGAGCAGTACTTC; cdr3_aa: CASSYGTGRSYEQYF
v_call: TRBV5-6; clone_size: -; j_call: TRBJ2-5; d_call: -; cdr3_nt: TGTGCCAGCAGCTTCAAATCAGGGTTACAAGAGACCCAGTACTTC; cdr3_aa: CASSFKSGLQETQYF
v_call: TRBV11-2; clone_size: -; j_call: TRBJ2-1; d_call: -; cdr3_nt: TGTGCCAGCAGCCAGGATTTTAACAATGAGCAGTTCTTC; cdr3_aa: CASSQDFNNEQFF
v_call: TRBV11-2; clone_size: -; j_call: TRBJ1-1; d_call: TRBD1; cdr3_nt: TGTGCCAGTGGGACAGACATGAACACTGAAGCTTTCTTT; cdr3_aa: CASGTDMNTEAFF
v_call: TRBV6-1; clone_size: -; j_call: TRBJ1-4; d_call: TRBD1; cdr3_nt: TGTGCCAGCAGTGAGGAGGGACAGGGCCGTCTCGATGAAAAACTGTTTTTT; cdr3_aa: CASSEEGQGRLDEKLFF
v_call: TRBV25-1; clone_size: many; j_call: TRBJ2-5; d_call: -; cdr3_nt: TGTGCCAGCAGGCGCAGGGAGACCCAGTACTTC; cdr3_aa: CASRRRETQYF
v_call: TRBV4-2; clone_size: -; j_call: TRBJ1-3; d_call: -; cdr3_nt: TGTGCCAGCAGCCAAGGATCCCGGGACATCCAGTCTGGAAACACCATATATTTT; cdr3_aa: CASSQGSRDIQSGNTIYF
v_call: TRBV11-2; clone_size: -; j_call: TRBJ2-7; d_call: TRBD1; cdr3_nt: TGTGCCAGCAGCGCCGGGACAGGTGCCTACGAGCAGTACTTC; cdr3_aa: CASSAGTGAYEQYF
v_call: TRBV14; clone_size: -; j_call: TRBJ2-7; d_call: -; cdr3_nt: TGTGCCAGCAGCCAGGTAACGGATAAGGGGATGCGGTACGAGCAGTACTTC; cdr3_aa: CASSQVTDKGMRYEQYF
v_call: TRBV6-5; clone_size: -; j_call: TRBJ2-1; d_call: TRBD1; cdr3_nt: TGTGCCAGCACCCAAGGGACAGGGAATTACAATGAGCAGTTCTTC; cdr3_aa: CASTQGTGNYNEQFF
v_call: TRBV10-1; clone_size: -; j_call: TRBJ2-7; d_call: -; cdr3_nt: TGCGCCAGTAATGGGCTCCCCTTAAACGAGCAGTACTTC; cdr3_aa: CASNGLPLNEQYF
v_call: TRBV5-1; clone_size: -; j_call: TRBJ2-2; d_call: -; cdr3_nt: TGCGCCAGCAGTGGGACAACGAACACCGGGGAGCTGTTTTTT; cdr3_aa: CASSGTTNTGELFF
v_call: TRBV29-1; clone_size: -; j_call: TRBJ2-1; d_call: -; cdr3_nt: TGCAGCGTTGAAGGTCTATACAATGAGCAGTTCTTC; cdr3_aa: CSVEGLYNEQFF
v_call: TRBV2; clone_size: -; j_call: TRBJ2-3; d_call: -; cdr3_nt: TGTGCCAGCAGTGCAGGGTTTCGCACAGATACGCAGTATTTT; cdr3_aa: CASSAGFRTDTQYF
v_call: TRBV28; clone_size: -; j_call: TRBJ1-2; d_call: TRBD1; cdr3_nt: TGTGCCAGCACTTTAGGACAGGGGCTGTCTGGCTACACCTTC; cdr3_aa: CASTLGQGLSGYTF
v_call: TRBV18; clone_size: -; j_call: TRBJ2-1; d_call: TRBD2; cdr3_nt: TGTGCCAGCTCACTGGGACTAGCCAATGAGCAGTTCTTC; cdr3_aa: CASSLGLANEQFF
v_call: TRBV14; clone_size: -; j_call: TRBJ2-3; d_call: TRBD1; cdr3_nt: TGTGCCAGCAGCCCATTGGACAGGGAGGAGGCAGATACGCAGTATTTT; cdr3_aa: CASSPLDREEADTQYF
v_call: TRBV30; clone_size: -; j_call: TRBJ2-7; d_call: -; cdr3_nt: TGTGCCTGGAGTTTGCCAGTATCCTACGAGCAGTACTTC; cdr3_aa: CAWSLPVSYEQYF
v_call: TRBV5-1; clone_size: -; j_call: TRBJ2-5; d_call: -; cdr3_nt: TGCGCCAGCAGCTTACAAGACAGGTCAGAGACCCAGTACTTC; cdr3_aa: CASSLQDRSETQYF
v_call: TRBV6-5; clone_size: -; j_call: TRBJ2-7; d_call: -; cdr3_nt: TGTGCCAGCAGCCCAGTGCGGGGGCGATGGGAGCAGTACTTC; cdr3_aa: CASSPVRGRWEQYF
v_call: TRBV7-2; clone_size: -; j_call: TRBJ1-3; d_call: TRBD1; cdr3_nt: TGTGCCAGCAGCTCACTGGGGACAGGGACGACTGGAAACACCATATATTTT; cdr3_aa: CASSSLGTGTTGNTIYF
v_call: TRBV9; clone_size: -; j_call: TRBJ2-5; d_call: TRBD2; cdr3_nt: TGTGCCAGCAGCGTTAGCGGGAGCGAGGAGACCCAGTACTTC; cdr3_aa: CASSVSGSEETQYF
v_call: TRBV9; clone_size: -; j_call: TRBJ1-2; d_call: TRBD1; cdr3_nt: TGTGCCAGCAGCGTAGGATTGTGGGACAGCTATGGCTACACCTTC; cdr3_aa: CASSVGLWDSYGYTF
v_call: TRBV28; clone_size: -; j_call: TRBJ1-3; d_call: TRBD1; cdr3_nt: TGTGCCAGCAGTTCTGACAGGGAAGTTGGAAACACCATATATTTT; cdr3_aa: CASSSDREVGNTIYF
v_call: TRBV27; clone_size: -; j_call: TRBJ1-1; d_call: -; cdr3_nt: TGTGCCAGCAGTTTATCATCGATGAGGCCTGAAGCTTTCTTT; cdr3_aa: CASSLSSMRPEAFF
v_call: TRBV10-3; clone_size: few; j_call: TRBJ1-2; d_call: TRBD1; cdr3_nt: TGTGCCATCAGTGACGACAGGGCGCGTTTTGGCTACACCTTC; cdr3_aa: CAISDDRARFGYTF
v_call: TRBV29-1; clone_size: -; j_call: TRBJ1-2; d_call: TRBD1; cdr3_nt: TGCAGCTCAATAGTCTGGGACAGCTCTGGCTACACCTTC; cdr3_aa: CSSIVWDSSGYTF
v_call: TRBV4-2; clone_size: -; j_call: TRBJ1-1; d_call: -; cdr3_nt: TGTGCCAGCAGCCAAGGTGCGGGGCAGAACACTGAAGCTTTCTTT; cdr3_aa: CASSQGAGQNTEAFF
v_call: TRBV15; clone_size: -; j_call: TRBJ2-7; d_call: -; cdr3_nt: TGTGCCACCAGCAGAGCTGTAGGCGGGGAGGCCGGTGGCTCCTACGAGCAGTACTTC; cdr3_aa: CATSRAVGGEAGGSYEQYF
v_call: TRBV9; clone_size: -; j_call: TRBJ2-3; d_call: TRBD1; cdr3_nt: TGTGCCAGCAGCGTGGACCAAGACGCAGGGGGATACACAGATACGCAGTATTTT; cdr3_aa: CASSVDQDAGGYTDTQYF
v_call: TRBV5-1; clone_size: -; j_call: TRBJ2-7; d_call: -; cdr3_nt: TGCGCCAGCAGCTTGCCTTCCTACGAGCAGTACTTC; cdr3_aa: CASSLPSYEQYF
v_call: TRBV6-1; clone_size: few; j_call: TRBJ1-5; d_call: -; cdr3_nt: TGTGCCAGCAGTGAAGGGAGAACAGGGTATCAGCCCCAGCATTTT; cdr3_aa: CASSEGRTGYQPQHF
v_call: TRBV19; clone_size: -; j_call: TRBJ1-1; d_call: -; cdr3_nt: TGTGCCAGTAGTATCCTGGACAACACCAACACTGAAGCTTTCTTT; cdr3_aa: CASSILDNTNTEAFF
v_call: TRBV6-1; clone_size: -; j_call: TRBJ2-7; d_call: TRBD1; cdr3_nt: TGTGCCAGCAGTGAAGGACAGGGGAACAACTTCTACGAGCAGTACTTC; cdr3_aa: CASSEGQGNNFYEQYF
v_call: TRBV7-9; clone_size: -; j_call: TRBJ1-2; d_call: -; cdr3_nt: TGTGCCAGCAGCTTAGTGGATCCCCCACAGGGTGACGGCTACACCTTC; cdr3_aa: CASSLVDPPQGDGYTF
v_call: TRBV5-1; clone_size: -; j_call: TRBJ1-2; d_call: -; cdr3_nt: TGCGCCAGCAGCCCCGGGGGTCCCACGGCGGGGGGCTACACCTTC; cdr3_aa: CASSPGGPTAGGYTF
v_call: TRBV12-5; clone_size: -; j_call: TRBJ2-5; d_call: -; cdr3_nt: TGTGCTAGTCCCACCCCCCTACAGGGTCCAGGGCAAGAGACCCAGTACTTC; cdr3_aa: CASPTPLQGPGQETQYF
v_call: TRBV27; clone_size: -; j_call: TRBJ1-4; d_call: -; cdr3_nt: TGTGCCAGCACCTCGCTTGGGACAAATGAAAAACTGTTTTTT; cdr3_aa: CASTSLGTNEKLFF
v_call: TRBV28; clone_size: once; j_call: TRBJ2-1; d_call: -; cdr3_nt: TGTGCCAGCAGTTTCCCCAGTGGCAGGGTATCCTACAATGAGCAGTTCTTC; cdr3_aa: CASSFPSGRVSYNEQFF
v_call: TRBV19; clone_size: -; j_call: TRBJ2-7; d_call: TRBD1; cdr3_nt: TGTGCCAGTAGTATTTTCGGACAGGGGGTTAGCTCCTACGAGCAGTACTTC; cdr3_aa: CASSIFGQGVSSYEQYF
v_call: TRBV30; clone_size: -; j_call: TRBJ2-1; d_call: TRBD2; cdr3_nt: TGTGCCTGGGCCACGGGACTACCGATATACAATGAGCAGTTCTTC; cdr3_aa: CAWATGLPIYNEQFF
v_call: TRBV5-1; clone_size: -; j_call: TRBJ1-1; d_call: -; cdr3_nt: TGCGCCAGCAGCTCGAAACCTGCCGTAGTTGGTCTCGAGGACACTGAAGCTTTCTTT; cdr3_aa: CASSSKPAVVGLEDTEAFF
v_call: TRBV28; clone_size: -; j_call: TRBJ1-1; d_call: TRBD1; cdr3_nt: TGTGCCAGCAGTTTGTGGGTAGTAACAGGGGGCCTTCAGGGAGCTTTCTTT; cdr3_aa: CASSLWVVTGGLQGAFF
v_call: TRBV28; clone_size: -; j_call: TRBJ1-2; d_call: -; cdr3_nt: TGTGCCAGCAGTGCCCCAACAGGATCCACTAACTATGGCTACACCTTC; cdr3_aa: CASSAPTGSTNYGYTF
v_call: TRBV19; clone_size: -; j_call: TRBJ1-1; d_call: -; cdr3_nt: TGTGCCAGTAGTATAGATGGTTCCCAGAAACAGACTTTCTTT; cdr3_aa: CASSIDGSQKQTFF
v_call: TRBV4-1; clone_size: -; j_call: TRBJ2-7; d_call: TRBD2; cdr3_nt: TGCGCCAGCAGCCAATCTATACCCGGGACTATCTCCTACGAGCAGTACTTC; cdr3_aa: CASSQSIPGTISYEQYF
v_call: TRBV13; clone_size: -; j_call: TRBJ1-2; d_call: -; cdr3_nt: TGTGCCAGCAGCTCAATTACAGACAGAACGCTAAAGGGCTACACCTTC; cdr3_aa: CASSSITDRTLKGYTF